These 12 T cell receptor beta chains were all obtained from the same sample, sequenced in a study of identical twins. TCRdb ran MiXCR on the 5' RACE reads and lists one entry per CDR3 protein. The table includes approximately 690,000 distinct CDR3 sequences, roughly 6% detected once. The specimen was naive T cells sorted from blood. These receptors came from a man aged 18 to 29 in good health.

This clonotype was observed at least ten times. The V call is TRBV12-5, the J call TRBJ2-3; D is unresolved. Per the germline V gene, CDR1 is LGHNT and CDR2 is FRNRAP. Trimming shortened V by 7 bases and J by 0 bases, and 11 bases separated the two germline ends. The CDR3 extends over 14 amino acids. CDR3 DNA sequence: TGTGCTAGTGCCACGACGGATAGCACAGATACGCAGTATTTT. This translates into CASATTDSTDTQYF.

The chain combines TRBV18 with TRBJ2-6; D is unclear. V lost 4 bases, J lost 0 bases, and 13 bases lay in between. This CDR3 region has 17 residues. Germline CDR1 KGHSH, CDR2 LQKENI. The CDR3 DNA reads TGTGCCAGCTCACGGGCCATGGCGAGCTCTGGGGCCAACGTCCTGACTTTC. It codes for CASSRAMASSGANVLTF.

Many counts were recorded for this clonotype. This chain connects TRBV29-1 to TRBJ2-2, with D perhaps TRBD2 (6 bases). The CDR3 has 17 amino acids. V was cut by 2 bases and J by 0 bases, with 16 bases left in between. Looked up from germline, CDR1 is SQVTM and CDR2 is ANQGSEA. The CDR3 region is CSVERAGRQTNTGELFF. The CDR3 region has the DNA TGCAGCGTTGAACGTGCGGGACGCCAAACGAACACCGGGGAGCTGTTTTTT.

CDR3 amino acids: CASSGRQGNYGYTF. DNA for the CDR3: TGTGCCAGCTCCGGGAGACAGGGAAACTATGGCTACACCTTC. The chain recombines TRBV18 with TRBJ1-2, with 7 bases that match TRBD1. Germline V gives CDR1 KGHSH, CDR2 LQKENI. The V and J ends lost 6 bases and 2 bases, in that order; junction bases with no gene match: 6. This CDR3 comprises 14 residues.

The CDR3 DNA sequence: TGTGCCAGCAGCCAAGACGGGAGGGCCCTTGGGGCCAACGTCCTGACTTTC. The encoded protein is CASSQDGRALGANVLTF. V and J are TRBV3-1 and TRBJ2-6; 8 nucleotides line up with TRBD2. The germline gives CDR1 LGHDT, CDR2 YNNKEL (reference sequence). The CDR3 has 17 residues. The V and J ends lost 0 bases and 3 bases, in that order; junction bases with no gene match: 4.

The V call is TRBV7-9, the J call TRBJ1-5; maybe TRBD1 (6 bases). CDR3 length: 15 residues. V was shortened by 0 bases and J by 4 bases, with 10 bases between the two germline ends. From germline, CDR1 is SEHNR and CDR2 FQNEAQ (reference sequence). This CDR3 reads CASSLAGAVNQPQHF. CDR3 sequence (DNA): TGTGCCAGCAGCTTAGCGGGGGCAGTAAATCAGCCCCAGCATTTT.

This clonotype appeared many times. The V call is TRBV10-3, the J call TRBJ2-2, with TRBD2 matching over 9 bases. There are 15 residues in the CDR3. Losses at the gene ends were 5 bases for V and 2 bases for J; bases not matched to a gene: 3. Germline-derived CDR1 and CDR2 are ENHRY and SYGVKD. The CDR3 reads CAISPSGINTGELFF. DNA for the CDR3: TGTGCCATCAGTCCTAGCGGGATTAACACCGGGGAGCTGTTTTTT.

This clonotype was seen more than once but under ten times. The chain combines TRBV18 with TRBJ2-1; perhaps TRBD2 as D (5 bases). CDR3 length equals 15 residues. The germline V gene encodes CDR1 KGHSH and CDR2 LQKENI. The V gene lost 1 base and the J gene lost 5 bases, with 12 bases spanning the gap. In DNA form, the CDR3 reads TGTGCCAGCTCACCACGGGTGTACGGGGACAATGAGCAGTTCTTC. It specifies CASSPRVYGDNEQFF. Supplemented by reference TRBV18 and TRBJ2-1, the full variable domain reads NAGVMQNPRHLVRRRGQEARLRCSPMKGHSHVYWYRQLPEEGLKFMVYLQKENIIDESGMPKERFSAEFPKEGPSILRIQQVVRGDSAAYFCASSPRVYGDNEQFFGPGTRLTVL.

This clonotype was detected ten times or more. This rearrangement joins TRBV11-2 to TRBJ1-3; D is uncertain. The CDR3 covers 13 residues. Germline V lookup: CDR1 SGHAT, CDR2 FQNNGV. V lost 4 bases, J lost 0 bases, and 4 bases lay in between. CDR3 nucleotides: TGTGCCAGCAGCTGGCGCTCTGGAAACACCATATATTTT. As protein: CASSWRSGNTIYF. The full variable domain, with the rest looked up from reference TRBV11-2 and TRBJ1-3, is EAGVAQSPRYKIIEKRQSVAFWCNPISGHATLYWYQQILGQGPKLLIQFQNNGVVDDSQLPKDRFSAERLKGVDSTLKIQPAKLEDSAVYLCASSWRSGNTIYFGEGSWLTVV.

This clonotype was found many times. The V call is TRBV12-3 or TRBV12-4, the J call TRBJ2-7; TRBD2 matches at 10 bases. The CDR3 runs 16 residues. The trim removed 4 bases at V and 0 bases at J, leaving 6 bases unmatched. Here the CDR3 reads CASSSGLAMSSYEQYV. The CDR3 DNA follows: TGTGCCAGCAGTTCGGGACTAGCGATGAGCTCCTACGAGCAGTACGTC.

In regard to this clonotype: A read error may explain this, as a much larger clone is one base away. This chain joins TRBV6-4 and TRBJ1-4; the D is unclear. Germline V CDR1 and CDR2: MRHNA, SNTAGT. The germline V and J ends were trimmed by 4 bases and 10 bases, with 13 bases remaining between them. The CDR3 runs 13 residues. Here the CDR3 DNA reads TGTGCCAGCAGTGCCATCCTTGTGGGAAAACTGTTTTTT. As protein: CASSAILVGKLFF.

This chain joins TRBV2 and TRBJ1-1, with D perhaps TRBD1 (6 bases). V lost 6 bases and J 5 bases, leaving 19 bases between the germline ends. Looked up from germline, CDR1 is SNHLY and CDR2 is FYNNEI. The CDR3 spans 15 residues. CDR3 DNA: TGTGCCAGCAGGGACAGCCAGGGCGGGGGGACTGAAGCTTTCTTT. Protein: CASRDSQGGGTEAFF.